This T cell receptor beta chain was identified during a study of CD8+ T cells in alopecia areata. Indicated treatment: oral pan-JAK inhibitor, 5-10 mg twice daily. V lost 5 bases to trimming and J lost 1 base, with 7 bases between them. CDR1 and CDR2 from the germline V gene are SGHTA and FQGNSA. This CDR3 spans 13 amino acids. Reverse transcribed after extraction, RNA yielded cDNA as the sequencing template. Only in-frame clones appear in the TCRdb table, and some are missing; sequencing was by immunoSEQ multiplex PCR. The sample includes around 210,000 clones, under 70% of them seen just once. This clone has a single count.

The chain combines TRBV7-2 with TRBJ2-3, with D unresolved. The TCR sequence derives from a human donor with alopecia areata. This material consisted of CD4+ T cells sorted from blood, taken at week 4, from a patient treated with tofacitinib. The DNA of the CDR3 is TGTGCCAGCAGCCTTGAACGCACAGATACGCAGTATTTT. It is translated as CASSLERTDTQYF.